Presented here are 10 T cell receptor beta chains from one specimen sequenced in a study of regulatory T cells in long-lasting Graves disease. Through Arm-PCR of CDR3 regions and iRepertoire HTBI primers, TCR beta libraries were built. Via MiXCR, TCRdb re-called the multiplex PCR reads, giving one row per CDR3 protein. This table holds about 500,000 distinct CDR3 sequences, around 15% found once. The time point denotes: newly diagnosed GD, antithyroid drugs for less than 3 months. There was RNA extracted from PBMCs, and the TCR library was made from it. Another study also made use of these data, one on T cells in Graves' hyperthyroidism and ophthalmopathy.

The specimen comprised peripheral blood mononuclear cells (PBMCs), sampled at new diagnosis, from a patient treated with antithyroid drugs. These receptors all come from a man aged 35 to 55 with Graves disease.

The chain combines TRBV5-1 with TRBJ1-3; 9 bases align to TRBD1. The V and J ends lost 2 bases and 0 bases, in that order; junction bases with no gene match: 6. This CDR3 is 17 amino acids long. Germline assignment: CDR1 SGHRS and CDR2 YFSETQ. The CDR3 nucleotides read TGCGCCAGCAGCTTCGGACAGGGGAGATCCTCTGGAAACACCATATATTTT. Its protein product is CASSFGQGRSSGNTIYF. Full variable domain (remainder filled in from reference TRBV5-1 and TRBJ1-3): KAGVTQTPRYLIKTRGQQVTLSCSPISGHRSVSWYQQTPGQGLQFLFEYFSETQRNKGNFPGRFSGRQFSNSRSEMNVSTLELGDSALYLCASSFGQGRSSGNTIYFGEGSWLTVV.

This clonotype was seen repeatedly, ten times or more. CDR3 sequence (DNA): TGTGCCAGCAGGAGGACTAGCGGGTCTAGCACAGATACGCAGTATTTT. Amino acid sequence: CASRRTSGSSTDTQYF. The chain has TRBV27 and TRBJ2-3; 11 nucleotides line up with TRBD2. The CDR3 covers 16 residues. Germline V gene lookup returns CDR1 MNHEY and CDR2 SMNVEV (reference sequence). With V trimmed by 6 bases and J by 0 bases, 5 bases remained unmatched.

The table lists this clonotype with many counts. The chain recombines TRBV6-5 with TRBJ2-1; the match to TRBD2 covers 8 bases. This CDR3 has 16 amino acids. V shed 0 bases and J 10 bases; nucleotides not matched to a gene: 11. Germline CDR1 MNHEY, CDR2 SVGAGI. CDR3 nucleotide sequence: TGTGCCAGCAGTTACTCGGCGGGACTAGGCTCGGGAGAGCAGTTCTTC. Encoded protein: CASSYSAGLGSGEQFF.

This clonotype has at least ten counts. The rearrangement joins TRBV28 to TRBJ1-2; 7 bases map to TRBD1. The CDR3 has 15 amino acids. From germline, CDR1 is MDHEN and CDR2 SYDVKM. J was trimmed by 5 bases and V by 5 bases; bases with no gene match: 11. The CDR3 DNA reads as TGTGCCAGCAGTCACAGGGGTAGGGGCCTATATGGCTACACCTTC. This gives the protein CASSHRGRGLYGYTF.

This clonotype was counted only a few times. The CDR3 region is CAWSVGTLYTGELFF. The CDR3 DNA sequence: TGTGCCTGGAGTGTGGGGACACTTTACACCGGGGAGCTGTTTTTT. The chain is built from TRBV30 and TRBJ2-2, with D possibly TRBD1 on 6 matching bases. The V end was cut by 0 bases, the J end by 3 bases, with 11 bases between. In germline, CDR1 is GTSNPN, CDR2 SVGIG (reference sequence). The CDR3 runs 15 residues.

There are many counts of this clonotype. The junction departs from the called germline gene at one end, perhaps through a read error. This chain joins TRBV6-1 and TRBJ1-1, with TRBD1 matching over 9 bases. The CDR3 spans 13 residues. Germline values: CDR1 MNHNS, CDR2 SASEGT. The CDR3, as DNA: TGCGCCAGCAGTGACAGGGGGAGCACTGAAGCTTTCTTT. Amino acid sequence: CASSDRGSTEAFF.

This clonotype was observed many times. This chain links TRBV11-2 with TRBJ2-1; tentative D call: TRBD1 (6 bases). Trimming left V 4 bases short and J 8 bases short, with 30 bases between. The CDR3 is 19 residues long. Germline CDR1 reads SGHAT; CDR2 reads FQNNGV. The CDR3 here is CASSSSRGQTPRSFYEQFF. The CDR3 nucleotides read TGTGCCAGCAGCTCCTCCAGGGGCCAAACCCCCCGGAGTTTCTATGAGCAGTTCTTC. The full variable domain, in which reference TRBV11-2 and TRBJ2-1 provide the parts outside the CDR3, is EAGVAQSPRYKIIEKRQSVAFWCNPISGHATLYWYQQILGQGPKLLIQFQNNGVVDDSQLPKDRFSAERLKGVDSTLKIQPAKLEDSAVYLCASSSSRGQTPRSFYEQFFGPGTRLTVL.

This clonotype has more than one count but fewer than ten. The V and J genes are TRBV12-3 or TRBV12-4 and TRBJ2-5, with D possibly being TRBD1 (6 bases). This CDR3 spans 12 amino acids. V lost 7 bases and J lost 5, with 11 bases in between. The CDR3 DNA reads as TGTGCCAGCAAAGGGGGTTCTGAGACCCAGTACTTC. Protein sequence: CASKGGSETQYF.

This chain connects TRBV27 to TRBJ2-2; D is perhaps TRBD2 (5 bases). V was clipped by 4 bases and J by 9 bases, with 12 bases between them. The CDR3 length is 13 residues. Germline CDR1 MNHEY, CDR2 SMNVEV (reference sequence). The CDR3 loop reads CASSSLAYRELFF. The DNA of the CDR3 is TGTGCCAGCAGTTCCCTAGCCTATAGGGAGCTGTTTTTT.

This rearrangement joins TRBV11-2 to TRBJ2-5; D perhaps matches TRBD2 (6 bases). The germline V gene has CDR1 SGHAT and CDR2 FQNNGV. The CDR3 totals 14 residues. V lost 7 bases, J lost 11 bases, and 23 bases lay in between. CDR3 protein: CASKFGGSYNEQYF. The CDR3, as DNA: TGTGCCAGCAAGTTTGGAGGGTCCTACAATGAGCAGTACTTC. Combining the CDR3 with reference TRBV11-2 and TRBJ2-5 gives the whole variable domain EAGVAQSPRYKIIEKRQSVAFWCNPISGHATLYWYQQILGQGPKLLIQFQNNGVVDDSQLPKDRFSAERLKGVDSTLKIQPAKLEDSAVYLCASKFGGSYNEQYFGPGTRLLVL.